This TCR beta chain was observed in a study of blood T cells in healthy people across ages. The CDR3 is 15 amino acids. Germline V lookup: CDR1 SGDLS, CDR2 YYNGEE. Trimming pared 4 bases from V and 2 bases from J, leaving 16 bases between. Then a second PCR, running roughly 7 to 11 cycles, was carried out with a sample-barcoded 5' primer and a J-beta primer mix. One entry per CDR3 protein, called by TCRdb with MiXCR from the 5' RACE reads. The sample lists about 780,000 distinct CDR3 sequences, more than 25% occurring once. The sample also formed part of further work on T cells of mothers and their children.

The TCR originated in a boy aged 5-17 years in good health. The chain is built from TRBV9 and TRBJ2-7; D is unresolved. Input material: blood. The CDR3 DNA reads as TGTGCCAGCAGCTTTGGCAGGTCAACGACCTACGAGCAGTACTTC. Translating it yields CASSFGRSTTYEQYF.